Listed here is a single T cell receptor beta chain. Its target is not known. These data belong to a study of shared clonotypes between healthy human individuals. CDR3 length equals 13 residues. CDR1 is SGHRS and CDR2 is YFSETQ in the germline V gene. V lost 7 bases, J lost 10 bases, and 18 bases lay in between. Replicate sorted-subset PCRs were loaded with approximately 190 ng DNA, tens of thousands of T cell genomes. Under the authors' procedure: Quality scores were absent from the junction-only immunoSEQ sequences, so filtering differed. Produced via immunoSEQ multiplex PCR; TCRdb's table is partial and in-frame only. V and J calls and clone size follow that table, whereas D and trimming were derived from the DNA. The repertoire includes hundreds of thousands of clones, over 75% of them detected once, and roughly 16% sits in the top ten. Study-wide findings and caveats: Represented genetic and exposure-history diversity was restricted by having few donors. Memory subsets generally showed smaller estimated richness than naive subsets did.

The chain joins TRBV5-1 to TRBJ1-5; D is possibly TRBD1 (5 bases). The source is a man aged 18-30 years in good health. What was sequenced was memory CD8+ T cells sorted from blood. Sample subset: CD45RO+ cells pooled with CCR7-negative TemRA cells. The CDR3 DNA follows: TGCGCCAGCCCCACAACCACCCGGGGCCCCCAGCATTTT. Protein product: CASPTTTRGPQHF. The full variable domain, rest sourced from reference TRBV5-1 and TRBJ1-5, is KAGVTQTPRYLIKTRGQQVTLSCSPISGHRSVSWYQQTPGQGLQFLFEYFSETQRNKGNFPGRFSGRQFSNSRSEMNVSTLELGDSALYLCASPTTTRGPQHFGDGTRLSIL.